This TCR beta chain comes out of a study of cytomegalovirus exposure and HLA in healthy donors (TCRdb year 2017). With regard to the full study: According to a later analysis, one platform produced both the 100 to 150 validation repertoires and the roughly 660 repertoires of the first cohort. The study combined high-throughput TCR immunosequencing, statistical association of individual TCRs with disease status, and machine learning to predict cytomegalovirus infection status. The study was designed to test whether signatures of past pathogen exposure could be identified by cataloging public T cell receptors. A separate validation cohort of roughly 110 different subjects was used in addition to the roughly 700-subject first cohort.

About this clone itself: Its antigen target is currently unknown. No qualities accompany the bases; no much larger clone lies one base away.

Separate from the roughly 650-subject first cohort, the validation cohort of about 120 subjects was the group to which the donors belonged. Study-level results and caveats: The classifier was reported to diagnose cytomegalovirus status with high specificity and sensitivity in both the original and validation cohorts. In a later analysis, TCRs clustered in the first cohort were found to also tend to co-occur in the roughly 120 validation repertoires, with approximately 95% of cluster scores above 0. In the study, around 150 TCR beta chains were listed as associated with cytomegalovirus. A few of the identified cytomegalovirus-associated TCR beta chains were confirmed in vitro to be specific for cytomegalovirus antigens. It was suggested by the authors that the approach could potentially be generalized to other disease states and immunological phenotypes. A later analysis had no HLA typing for the validation cohort, so co-occurrence there was scored across all 130 or so repertoires. Most TCR sequences were seen in very few donors, while some public TCRs were found in many individuals.

The library was obtained by the immunoSEQ multiplex PCR assay. Per the authors' processing: A statistical classification framework was built for diagnosing cytomegalovirus status from the catalog of TCR beta chain sequences. Imported from immuneACCESS, the table was reduced by TCRdb to in-frame sequences with V and J called. These copies leave out some clones; in studies compared against another copy, an unresolved V gene accounts for under half, and the cause of the remainder is not known. V, J and clone size reflect that table, while D and trimming were determined from the DNA. The table for this sample lists 300,000 to 350,000 clones; around 90% of them were counted only once. The ten biggest clones cover about 0.96% of the sample. According to the germline V gene, CDR1 reads SGHDN and CDR2 reads FVKESK. The CDR3 has 17 amino acids, counting the end cysteine and phenylalanine. The DNA shown is the 51-base CDR3, in frame from base 1. Compared with germline, V lacks 4 bases and J lacks 4 bases; bases without a gene match: 10.

This chain is built from TRBV14 and TRBJ2-1; a stretch of 10 junction bases matches TRBD2. Sequenced sample: PBMCs. The sequence came from a young man in good health and CMV-seronegative. The DNA sequence is given as TGTGCCAGCAGCCCGACTAGCGGGTGGGGGTCTTACAATGAGCAGTTCTTC. The resulting protein is CASSPTSGWGSYNEQFF.